Listed below are T cell receptor beta chains from one sample, sequenced in a study of somatic mutations in cytotoxic T cells in rheumatoid arthritis. The assay was immunoSEQ multiplex PCR, and TCRdb's table has in-frame clones only and misses some. This sample has 6,800 or so clones, with around 90% found just once. Specimen: CD8+ T cells sorted from blood. These receptor sequences come from a man aged 40-49 years with rheumatoid arthritis. The CDR3 runs from the conserved cysteine through the conserved F or W. D genes are given only for firm matches. Not every row has a clone size; where given, it reads once, few, many or a size class.

clone size: -
CDR3 length: 17
D gene: -
V gene: TRBV14
J gene: TRBJ2-1
CDR3 protein: CASSQDYGGGPYNEQFF
CDR3 DNA: TGTGCCAGCAGCCAAGATTATGGCGGGGGCCCTTACAATGAGCAGTTCTTC

clone size: -
CDR3 length: 15
D gene: TRBD2
V gene: TRBV19
J gene: TRBJ2-1
CDR3 protein: CASSPRTSGGLGQFF
CDR3 DNA: TGTGCCAGTAGTCCGCGGACTAGCGGGGGGTTAGGGCAGTTCTTC

clone size: -
CDR3 length: 20
D gene: -
V gene: TRBV1
J gene: TRBJ2-5
CDR3 protein: CTSSQDLGGGPTGFGETQYF
CDR3 DNA: TGCACCAGCAGCCAAGATCTAGGGGGGGGGCCAACGGGATTTGGAGAGACCCAGTACTTC

clone size: -
CDR3 length: 14
D gene: -
V gene: TRBV11-2
J gene: TRBJ1-1
CDR3 protein: CASSFFSGNTEAFF
CDR3 DNA: TGTGCCAGCAGCTTTTTCTCAGGGAACACTGAAGCTTTCTTT

clone size: -
CDR3 length: 17
D gene: TRBD2
V gene: TRBV2
J gene: TRBJ2-1
CDR3 protein: CASSEERGLAGNNEQFF
CDR3 DNA: TGTGCCAGCAGTGAAGAGCGGGGACTAGCGGGTAACAATGAGCAGTTCTTC

clone size: -
CDR3 length: 14
D gene: -
V gene: TRBV29-1
J gene: TRBJ2-2
CDR3 protein: CSVEVTRKTGELFF
CDR3 DNA: TGCAGCGTTGAAGTCACGAGAAAGACCGGGGAGCTGTTTTTT

clone size: -
CDR3 length: 14
D gene: TRBD1
V gene: TRBV7-6
J gene: TRBJ1-1
CDR3 protein: CASSLGSGGTEAFF
CDR3 DNA: TGTGCCAGCAGCTTGGGGTCAGGGGGCACTGAAGCTTTCTTT

clone size: -
CDR3 length: 16
D gene: TRBD1
V gene: TRBV27
J gene: TRBJ1-5
CDR3 protein: CASSLQTGTVNQPQHF
CDR3 DNA: TGTGCCAGCAGTTTACAAACCGGGACAGTTAATCAGCCCCAGCATTTT

clone size: -
CDR3 length: 15
D gene: TRBD2
V gene: TRBV13
J gene: TRBJ2-1
CDR3 protein: CASSLRLAGVNEQFF
CDR3 DNA: TGTGCCAGCAGCTTAAGACTAGCGGGGGTCAATGAGCAGTTCTTC

clone size: -
CDR3 length: 15
D gene: TRBD1
V gene: TRBV15
J gene: TRBJ2-7
CDR3 protein: CATSRDDRDTYEQYF
CDR3 DNA: TGTGCCACCAGCAGAGATGACAGGGATACCTACGAGCAGTACTTC

clone size: -
CDR3 length: 13
D gene: -
V gene: TRBV12-5
J gene: TRBJ2-1
CDR3 protein: CASGLSSYNEQFF
CDR3 DNA: TGTGCTAGTGGTTTGTCTTCCTACAATGAGCAGTTCTTC

clone size: -
CDR3 length: 16
D gene: TRBD2
V gene: TRBV27
J gene: TRBJ2-2
CDR3 protein: CASSFGTSGGTGELFF
CDR3 DNA: TGTGCCAGCAGTTTCGGGACTAGCGGGGGGACCGGGGAGCTGTTTTTT

clone size: -
CDR3 length: 13
D gene: TRBD1
V gene: TRBV28
J gene: TRBJ1-1
CDR3 protein: CASSWGQKTEAFF
CDR3 DNA: TGTGCCAGCAGTTGGGGACAGAAAACTGAAGCTTTCTTT

clone size: -
CDR3 length: 16
D gene: -
V gene: TRBV27
J gene: TRBJ1-6
CDR3 protein: CASRASRSSYNSPLHF
CDR3 DNA: TGTGCCAGCAGGGCCTCTAGGAGCTCCTATAATTCACCCCTCCACTTT

clone size: -
CDR3 length: 16
D gene: -
V gene: TRBV7-6
J gene: TRBJ1-1
CDR3 protein: CASSLSGQFAGTEAFF
CDR3 DNA: TGTGCCAGCAGCCTATCAGGACAGTTTGCAGGGACTGAAGCTTTCTTT

clone size: -
CDR3 length: 14
D gene: TRBD1
V gene: TRBV5-4
J gene: TRBJ2-7
CDR3 protein: CASSIGTGVYEQYF
CDR3 DNA: TGTGCCAGCAGCATTGGGACAGGGGTGTACGAGCAGTACTTC

clone size: medium-sized
CDR3 length: 15
D gene: TRBD1
V gene: TRBV28
J gene: TRBJ1-4
CDR3 protein: CASSSDREGDEKLFF
CDR3 DNA: TGTGCCAGCAGTTCCGACAGGGAAGGAGATGAAAAACTGTTTTTT

clone size: once
CDR3 length: 15
D gene: -
V gene: TRBV7-9
J gene: TRBJ2-7
CDR3 protein: CASSSVLGILSEQYF
CDR3 DNA: TGTGCCAGCAGCTCTGTTTTAGGGATCCTTAGCGAGCAGTACTTC

clone size: -
CDR3 length: 14
D gene: -
V gene: TRBV10-2
J gene: TRBJ2-5
CDR3 protein: CASSDYAGRETQYF
CDR3 DNA: TGCGCCAGCAGCGACTACGCAGGTCGGGAGACCCAGTACTTC

clone size: -
CDR3 length: 14
D gene: -
V gene: TRBV5-1
J gene: TRBJ2-3
CDR3 protein: CASSGGTPRGTQYF
CDR3 DNA: TGCGCCAGCAGCGGGGGGACCCCACGGGGTACGCAGTATTTT

clone size: -
CDR3 length: 16
D gene: -
V gene: TRBV5-6
J gene: TRBJ2-2
CDR3 protein: CASSSPTGTGTGELFF
CDR3 DNA: TGTGCCAGCAGCTCTCCCACCGGGACTGGCACCGGGGAGCTGTTTTTT

clone size: -
CDR3 length: 15
D gene: -
V gene: TRBV6-1
J gene: TRBJ2-3
CDR3 protein: CASSRALRGTDTQYF
CDR3 DNA: TGTGCCAGCAGTCGAGCTTTGAGGGGGACAGATACGCAGTATTTT

clone size: -
CDR3 length: 14
D gene: TRBD1
V gene: TRBV5-4
J gene: TRBJ1-2
CDR3 protein: CASNLQGAGYGYTF
CDR3 DNA: TGTGCCAGCAACCTACAGGGGGCGGGATATGGCTACACCTTC

clone size: -
CDR3 length: 15
D gene: -
V gene: TRBV15
J gene: TRBJ1-1
CDR3 protein: CATSSEMTGSTEAFF
CDR3 DNA: TGTGCCACCAGCAGTGAAATGACAGGTAGCACTGAAGCTTTCTTT

clone size: -
CDR3 length: 14
D gene: TRBD1
V gene: TRBV15
J gene: TRBJ2-1
CDR3 protein: CATSSGTGGYEQFF
CDR3 DNA: TGTGCCACCAGCAGCGGGACAGGGGGTTATGAGCAGTTCTTC

clone size: few
CDR3 length: 15
D gene: -
V gene: TRBV6-5
J gene: TRBJ2-3
CDR3 protein: CASSTEDGFGGDQYF
CDR3 DNA: TGTGCCAGCAGCACCGAGGACGGGTTTGGCGGGGACCAGTATTTT

clone size: -
CDR3 length: 17
D gene: TRBD1
V gene: TRBV29-1
J gene: TRBJ1-1
CDR3 protein: CSVFPAGTGGPGTEAFF
CDR3 DNA: TGCAGCGTTTTCCCCGCCGGGACAGGGGGCCCGGGCACTGAAGCTTTCTTT

clone size: -
CDR3 length: 14
D gene: TRBD1
V gene: TRBV4-1
J gene: TRBJ2-7
CDR3 protein: CASSQDRTGNEQYF
CDR3 DNA: TGCGCCAGCAGCCAAGATCGGACAGGGAACGAGCAGTACTTC

clone size: -
CDR3 length: 14
D gene: TRBD1
V gene: TRBV27
J gene: TRBJ1-5
CDR3 protein: CASSFKTGHQPQHF
CDR3 DNA: TGTGCCAGCAGTTTTAAGACAGGGCACCAGCCCCAGCATTTT

clone size: -
CDR3 length: 12
D gene: -
V gene: TRBV5-5
J gene: TRBJ2-7
CDR3 protein: CASSLGLYEQYF
CDR3 DNA: TGTGCCAGCAGCTTGGGACTCTACGAGCAGTACTTC

clone size: -
CDR3 length: 14
D gene: TRBD1
V gene: TRBV4-2
J gene: TRBJ1-1
CDR3 protein: CASSQKTGDTEAFF
CDR3 DNA: TGTGCCAGCAGCCAGAAGACAGGGGACACTGAAGCTTTCTTT

clone size: -
CDR3 length: 16
D gene: TRBD1
V gene: TRBV5-6
J gene: TRBJ1-3
CDR3 protein: CASSFGTGGTGNTIYF
CDR3 DNA: TGTGCCAGCAGCTTCGGGACAGGGGGTACTGGAAACACCATATATTTT

clone size: -
CDR3 length: 16
D gene: TRBD1
V gene: TRBV28
J gene: TRBJ1-6
CDR3 protein: CASSSISDRENSPLHF
CDR3 DNA: TGTGCCAGCAGTTCCATTTCGGACAGGGAAAATTCACCCCTCCACTTT

clone size: -
CDR3 length: 16
D gene: -
V gene: TRBV11-2
J gene: TRBJ1-2
CDR3 protein: CASSLARQGFPYGYTF
CDR3 DNA: TGTGCCAGCAGCTTAGCCCGCCAGGGCTTTCCCTATGGCTACACCTTC

clone size: -
CDR3 length: 15
D gene: -
V gene: TRBV7-8
J gene: TRBJ2-3
CDR3 protein: CASSAGTFSTDTQYF
CDR3 DNA: TGTGCCAGCAGCGCCGGGACATTCAGCACAGATACGCAGTATTTT

clone size: -
CDR3 length: 17
D gene: -
V gene: TRBV5-6
J gene: TRBJ1-5
CDR3 protein: CASSLEGQGPRNQPQHF
CDR3 DNA: TGTGCCAGCAGCTTGGAAGGTCAGGGGCCGCGCAATCAGCCCCAGCATTTT

clone size: -
CDR3 length: 14
D gene: -
V gene: TRBV2
J gene: TRBJ2-5
CDR3 protein: CASSEGTIEETQYF
CDR3 DNA: TGTGCCAGCAGTGAAGGGACTATCGAAGAGACCCAGTACTTC

clone size: -
CDR3 length: 15
D gene: -
V gene: TRBV9
J gene: TRBJ1-4
CDR3 protein: CASSVGGATNEKLFF
CDR3 DNA: TGTGCCAGCAGCGTAGGGGGCGCAACTAATGAAAAACTGTTTTTT

clone size: -
CDR3 length: 13
D gene: -
V gene: TRBV5-4
J gene: TRBJ2-7
CDR3 protein: CASSGLGSYEQYF
CDR3 DNA: TGTGCCAGCAGCGGCTTGGGCTCCTACGAGCAGTACTTC

clone size: -
CDR3 length: 15
D gene: TRBD1
V gene: TRBV7-8
J gene: TRBJ2-2
CDR3 protein: CASSLGTGNTGELFF
CDR3 DNA: TGTGCCAGCAGCCTTGGGACAGGAAACACCGGGGAGCTGTTTTTT

clone size: -
CDR3 length: 15
D gene: -
V gene: TRBV5-4
J gene: TRBJ1-6
CDR3 protein: CASSFLAGLNSPLHF
CDR3 DNA: TGTGCCAGCAGCTTTCTGGCAGGGCTAAATTCACCCCTCCACTTT

clone size: -
CDR3 length: 15
D gene: -
V gene: TRBV5-6
J gene: TRBJ2-1
CDR3 protein: CASSLSGLSYNEQFF
CDR3 DNA: TGTGCCAGCAGCCTTAGCGGACTCTCCTACAATGAGCAGTTCTTC

clone size: -
CDR3 length: 16
D gene: TRBD2
V gene: TRBV28
J gene: TRBJ2-2
CDR3 protein: CASNPLASGNTGELFF
CDR3 DNA: TGTGCCAGCAACCCTCTGGCTAGCGGAAACACCGGGGAGCTGTTTTTT

clone size: -
CDR3 length: 15
D gene: TRBD2
V gene: TRBV19
J gene: TRBJ2-3
CDR3 protein: CASRLGLAGTDTQYF
CDR3 DNA: TGTGCCAGTAGGCTCGGACTAGCGGGCACAGATACGCAGTATTTT

clone size: few
CDR3 length: 14
D gene: -
V gene: TRBV15
J gene: TRBJ2-7
CDR3 protein: CATSRVLDSYEQYF
CDR3 DNA: TGTGCCACCAGCAGAGTTCTAGACAGCTACGAGCAGTACTTC

clone size: -
CDR3 length: 13
D gene: TRBD2
V gene: TRBV25-1
J gene: TRBJ2-5
CDR3 protein: CASSPGGAETQYF
CDR3 DNA: TGTGCCAGCAGTCCCGGGGGGGCAGAGACCCAGTACTTC

clone size: -
CDR3 length: 20
D gene: TRBD2
V gene: TRBV7-7
J gene: TRBJ2-1
CDR3 protein: CASSSSPGLAGIRPENEQFF
CDR3 DNA: TGTGCCAGCAGCTCCTCACCCGGGCTAGCGGGAATCCGGCCCGAGAATGAGCAGTTCTTC

clone size: -
CDR3 length: 16
D gene: TRBD1
V gene: TRBV5-1
J gene: TRBJ1-6
CDR3 protein: CASSLRQGVDNSPLHF
CDR3 DNA: TGCGCCAGCAGCTTAAGACAGGGAGTGGATAATTCACCCCTCCACTTT